Listed here is a single T cell receptor (beta chain). The table came from immunoSEQ multiplex PCR; TCRdb's copy has only in-frame clones and leaves some out. The repertoire holds about 230,000 clones, with about 85% as singletons. This specimen comes from a study of blood T cell repertoires in COVID-19. Sequencing used peripheral blood. The receptor was isolated from a woman of 80 years or more with acute or convalescent COVID-19.

CDR3: CASSRQLKATDTQYF. The DNA for the CDR3 is TGTGCCAGCAGCCGACAGCTCAAGGCCACAGATACGCAGTATTTT. The chain links TRBV9 to TRBJ2-3, with D perhaps TRBD1 (5 bases). CDR3 size: 15 residues. Trimming cost V 4 bases and J 2 bases, with 14 bases left between them. CDR1 and CDR2 from the germline V gene are SGDLS and YYNGEE.